This TCR beta chain came from a study of neoadjuvant nivolumab and ipilimumab in lung cancer. Across the study: Nivolumab 3 mg/kg was given days 1, 15 and 29, plus ipilimumab 1 mg/kg day 1 in combination. Study-level points and caveats: Only a single major-pathologic-response sample was available for clonality analysis. Compared with tumor-adjacent uninvolved lung, resected tumors showed greater richness and clonality.

Worth noting for this clone: Its antigen is not known.

The CDR3 runs 13 residues. Germline CDR1 reads SQVTM; CDR2 reads ANQGSEA. Trimming cost V 6 bases and J 6 bases, with 17 bases left between them. Only in-frame clones appear in the TCRdb table, and some are missing; sequencing was by immunoSEQ multiplex PCR. There are over 25,000 clones in the sample; more than 80% occur only once, and about 5.5% lies in the top ten. This clonotype originated in an adult with non-small cell lung cancer. Sequencing used tumor tissue, obtained after neoadjuvant nivolumab, alone or with ipilimumab, at or shortly before surgery. The V and J genes are TRBV29-1 and TRBJ1-1; D gene ambiguous. CDR3 sequence: CSVVGSHAAEAFF. For the CDR3, the DNA is TGCAGCGTCGTTGGCAGCCATGCGGCTGAAGCTTTCTTT.